The clone carrying this T cell receptor beta chain was observed once. Its antigen is not identified. Researchers ran the PCR with 60 Vbeta and 13 Jbeta primers. TCRdb's copy holds only in-frame clones and misses some; the assay was immunoSEQ multiplex PCR. The data show roughly 180,000 clones, approximately 80% seen once. The germline CDR1 and CDR2 sequences are SGHNT and YYREEE (reference sequence). There are 13 residues in the CDR3. Between the trimmed V and J ends, which lost 2 bases and 5 bases, there was a span of 11 bases. This record belongs to a study of cytomegalovirus exposure and HLA in healthy donors. Study-level points and caveats: With DRB1 most and HLA-C fewest, TCR association rates differed between HLA loci in a later analysis.

This sequence was found in a male donor in good health and CMV-seronegative. Sequencing was carried out using PBMCs. The V gene is TRBV5-4, the J gene TRBJ2-7; D gene unclear. CDR3 in amino acids: CASSLAGVHEQYF. Written as DNA, the CDR3 is TGTGCCAGCAGCTTAGCAGGCGTGCACGAGCAGTACTTC.